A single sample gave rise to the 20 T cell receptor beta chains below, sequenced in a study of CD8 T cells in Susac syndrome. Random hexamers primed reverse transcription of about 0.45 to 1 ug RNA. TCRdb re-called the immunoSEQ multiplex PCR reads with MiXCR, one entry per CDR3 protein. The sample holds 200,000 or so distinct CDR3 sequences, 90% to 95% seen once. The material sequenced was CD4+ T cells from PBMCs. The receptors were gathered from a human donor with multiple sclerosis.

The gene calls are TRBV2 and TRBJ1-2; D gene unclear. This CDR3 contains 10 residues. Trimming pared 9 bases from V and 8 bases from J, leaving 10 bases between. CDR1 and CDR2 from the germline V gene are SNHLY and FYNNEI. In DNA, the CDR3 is TGTGCCAGTCGGGCCGGGGGCTACACCTTC. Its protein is CASRAGGYTF.

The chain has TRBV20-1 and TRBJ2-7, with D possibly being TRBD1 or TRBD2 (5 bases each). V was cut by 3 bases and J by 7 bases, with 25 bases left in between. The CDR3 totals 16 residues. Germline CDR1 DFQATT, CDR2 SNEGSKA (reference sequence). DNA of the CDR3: TGCAGTGCTAGCGGGACCGCCAGCCACCCCTCGGAAGAGCAGTACTTC. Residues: CSASGTASHPSEEQYF.

The CDR3 DNA reads TGTGCCAGCTCACCACCGGGCCATGAGCAGTTCTTC. This codes for CASSPPGHEQFF. This sequence joins TRBV18 and TRBJ2-1, with D uncertain. The V gene lost 0 bases and the J gene lost 8 bases, with 5 bases spanning the gap. This CDR3 is built from 12 residues. Germline loops: CDR1 KGHSH, CDR2 LQKENI.

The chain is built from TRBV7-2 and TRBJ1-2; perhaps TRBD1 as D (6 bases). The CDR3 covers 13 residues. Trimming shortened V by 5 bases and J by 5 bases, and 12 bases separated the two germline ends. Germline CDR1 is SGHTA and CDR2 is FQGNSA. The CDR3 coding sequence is TGTGCCAGCAGCCTGACAGGAATTTATGGCTACACCTTC. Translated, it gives CASSLTGIYGYTF.

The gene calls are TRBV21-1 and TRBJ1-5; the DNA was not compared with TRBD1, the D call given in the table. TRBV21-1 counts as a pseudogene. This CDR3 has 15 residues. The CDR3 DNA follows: TGTGCCAGCAGCAATAGACCGAAAGGGGGCCAGCCCCAGCATTTT. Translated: CASSNRPKGGQPQHF.

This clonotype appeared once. CDR3 sequence reads: CASSQTGGHGYTF. CDR3 DNA: TGTGCCAGCAGCCAAACAGGGGGCCATGGCTACACCTTC. This chain links TRBV14 with TRBJ1-2, with 9 bases lining up with TRBD1. The V gene end was trimmed by 2 bases and the J gene end by 6 bases; junction bases not matched to a gene: 1. The CDR3 runs to 13 residues. The V gene's germline CDR1 is SGHDN and CDR2 FVKESK.

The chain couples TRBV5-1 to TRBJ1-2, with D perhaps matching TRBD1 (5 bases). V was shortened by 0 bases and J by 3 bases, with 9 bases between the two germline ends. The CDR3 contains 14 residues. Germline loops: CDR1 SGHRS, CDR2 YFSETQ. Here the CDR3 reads CASSLGDRDYGYTF. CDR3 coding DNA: TGCGCCAGCAGCTTGGGAGACAGAGACTATGGCTACACCTTC.

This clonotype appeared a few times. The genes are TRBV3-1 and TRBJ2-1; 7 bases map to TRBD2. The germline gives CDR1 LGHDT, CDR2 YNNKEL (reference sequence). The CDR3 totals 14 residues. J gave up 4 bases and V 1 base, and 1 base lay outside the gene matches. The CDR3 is CASSQAGGYNEQFF. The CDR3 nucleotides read TGTGCCAGCAGCCAAGCGGGAGGTTACAATGAGCAGTTCTTC.

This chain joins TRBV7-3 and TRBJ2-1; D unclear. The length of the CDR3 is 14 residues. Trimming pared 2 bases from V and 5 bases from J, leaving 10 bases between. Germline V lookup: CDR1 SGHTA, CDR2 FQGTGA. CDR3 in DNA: TGTGCCAGCAGCTTAGTGGCGAATGACAATGAGCAGTTCTTC. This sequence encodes CASSLVANDNEQFF.

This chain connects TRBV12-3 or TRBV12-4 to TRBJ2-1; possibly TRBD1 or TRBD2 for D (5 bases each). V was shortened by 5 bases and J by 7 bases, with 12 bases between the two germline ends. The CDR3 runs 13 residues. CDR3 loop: CASSPGTPNEQFF. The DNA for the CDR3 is TGTGCCAGCAGTCCCGGGACCCCAAATGAGCAGTTCTTC.

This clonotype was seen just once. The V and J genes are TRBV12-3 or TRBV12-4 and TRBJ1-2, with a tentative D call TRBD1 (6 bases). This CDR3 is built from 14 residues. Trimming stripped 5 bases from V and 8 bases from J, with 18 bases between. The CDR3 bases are TGTGCCAGCAGTCCGAGGCCCACAGGGCTGGGCTACACCTTC. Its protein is CASSPRPTGLGYTF.

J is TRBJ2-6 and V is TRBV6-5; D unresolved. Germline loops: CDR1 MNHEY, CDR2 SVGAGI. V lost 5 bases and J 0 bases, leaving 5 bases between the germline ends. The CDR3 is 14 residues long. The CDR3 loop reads CASSQISGANVLTF. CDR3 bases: TGTGCCAGCAGTCAGATCTCTGGGGCCAACGTCCTGACTTTC.

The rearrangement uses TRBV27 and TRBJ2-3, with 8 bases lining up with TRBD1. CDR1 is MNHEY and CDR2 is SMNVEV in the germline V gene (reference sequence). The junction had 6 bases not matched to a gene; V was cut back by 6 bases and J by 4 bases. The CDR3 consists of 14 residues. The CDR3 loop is CASSRTGPPDTQYF. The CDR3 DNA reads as TGTGCCAGCAGCCGGACAGGGCCACCAGATACGCAGTATTTT.

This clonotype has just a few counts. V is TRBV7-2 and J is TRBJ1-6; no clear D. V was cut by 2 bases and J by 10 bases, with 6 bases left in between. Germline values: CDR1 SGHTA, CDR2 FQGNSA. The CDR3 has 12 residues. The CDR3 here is CASSLMRSPLHF. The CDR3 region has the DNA TGTGCCAGCAGCTTAATGAGGTCACCCCTCCACTTT.

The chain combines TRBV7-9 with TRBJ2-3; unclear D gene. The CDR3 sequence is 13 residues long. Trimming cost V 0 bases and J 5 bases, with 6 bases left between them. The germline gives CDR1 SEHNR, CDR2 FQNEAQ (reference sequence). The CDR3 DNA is TGTGCCAGCAGCTTAGCATGGGGAGATACGCAGTATTTT. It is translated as CASSLAWGDTQYF.

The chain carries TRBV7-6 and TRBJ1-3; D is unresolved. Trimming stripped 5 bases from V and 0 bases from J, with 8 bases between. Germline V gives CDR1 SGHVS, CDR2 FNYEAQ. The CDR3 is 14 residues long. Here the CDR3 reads CASSRTYSGNTIYF. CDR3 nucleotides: TGTGCCAGCAGCCGCACTTACTCTGGAAACACCATATATTTT.

The CDR3 DNA sequence: TGCGCCAGCAGCTCAGAACGGTACTACGAGCAGTACTTC. This sequence encodes CASSSERYYEQYF. This rearrangement joins TRBV5-1 to TRBJ2-7, with D unresolved. In germline, CDR1 is SGHRS, CDR2 YFSETQ. This CDR3 is 13 amino acids long. Trimming stripped 3 bases from V and 3 bases from J, with 10 bases between.

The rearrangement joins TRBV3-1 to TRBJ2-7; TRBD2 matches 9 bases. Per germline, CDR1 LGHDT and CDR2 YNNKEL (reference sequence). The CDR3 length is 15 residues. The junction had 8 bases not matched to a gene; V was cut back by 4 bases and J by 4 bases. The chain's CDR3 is CASSPRAGGTYEQYF. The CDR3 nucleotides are TGTGCCAGCAGCCCAAGAGCGGGGGGTACTTACGAGCAGTACTTC.

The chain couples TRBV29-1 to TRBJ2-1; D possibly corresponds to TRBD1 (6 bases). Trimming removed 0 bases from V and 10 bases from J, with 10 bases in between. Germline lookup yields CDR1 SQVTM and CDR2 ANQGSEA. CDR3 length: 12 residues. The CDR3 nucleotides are TGCAGCGTTGAAGACAGGGGATTCGAGCAGTTCTTC. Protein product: CSVEDRGFEQFF.

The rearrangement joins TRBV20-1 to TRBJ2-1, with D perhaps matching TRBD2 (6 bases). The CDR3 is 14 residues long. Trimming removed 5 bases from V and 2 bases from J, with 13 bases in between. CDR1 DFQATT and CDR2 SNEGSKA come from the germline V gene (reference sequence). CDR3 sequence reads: CSASPSAAYNEQFF. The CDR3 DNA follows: TGCAGTGCTTCTCCTAGCGCCGCCTACAATGAGCAGTTCTTC.